What follows are 18 T cell receptor beta chains derived from one specimen sequenced in a study of somatic mutations in cytotoxic T cells in rheumatoid arthritis. Generated by immunoSEQ multiplex PCR, the TCRdb table keeps only in-frame clones and is missing some. The sample shows 15,000 to 20,000 clones, about 80% of them seen only once. The source material was CD8+ T cells sorted from blood. All receptors come from an adult with rheumatoid arthritis.

The rearrangement joins TRBV10-1 to TRBJ2-1, with D hard to call. Germline assignment: CDR1 WNHNN and CDR2 SYGVQD (reference sequence). Trimming stripped 3 bases from V and 3 bases from J, with 9 bases between. The CDR3 consists of 14 residues. The CDR3 region has the DNA TGCGCCAGCAGTGATCGCATGGGCTACAATGAGCAGTTCTTC. Protein sequence: CASSDRMGYNEQFF.

This clone was observed a handful of times. The V and J genes are TRBV15 and TRBJ1-3; D is unresolved. Germline loops: CDR1 LNHNV, CDR2 YYDKDF (reference sequence). The V end lost 4 bases, the J end lost 0 bases, and 10 bases lay between the germline ends. CDR3 length: 15 amino acids. CDR3 protein: CATSMKVGSGNTIYF. CDR3 in DNA: TGTGCCACCAGCATGAAGGTCGGCTCTGGAAACACCATATATTTT.

J is TRBJ1-1 and V is TRBV14; the D is unclear. The V and J ends lost 5 bases and 3 bases respectively, with 7 bases between them. The CDR3 has 12 residues. Germline V CDR1 and CDR2: SGHDN, FVKESK. Here the CDR3 reads CASSNSYTEAFF. CDR3 bases: TGTGCCAGCAGCAACAGCTACACTGAAGCTTTCTTT.

The V and J genes are TRBV2 and TRBJ1-1; D is unresolved. V was pared by 6 bases and J by 6 bases, with 11 bases between. Germline-derived CDR1 and CDR2 are SNHLY and FYNNEI. The CDR3 covers 12 residues. The CDR3 DNA sequence: TGTGCCAGCAGGCCTCAGGCCCCTGAAGCTTTCTTT. It encodes CASRPQAPEAFF.

This chain connects TRBV5-1 to TRBJ1-2, with D unresolved. V lost 9 bases, J lost 7 bases, and 19 bases lay in between. The germline gives CDR1 SGHRS, CDR2 YFSETQ. The length of the CDR3 is 13 residues. CDR3: CATPAADGRGYTF. The CDR3 coding sequence is TGCGCCACCCCAGCCGCGGACGGTCGTGGCTACACCTTC.

A single count supports this clone. The genes are TRBV27 and TRBJ2-2; no firm D call. The ends were cut back, 2 bases at V and 7 bases at J, with 5 bases in the middle. The germline gives CDR1 MNHEY, CDR2 SMNVEV (reference sequence). This CDR3 spans 12 amino acids. The CDR3: CASSLLGGELFF. The CDR3 coding sequence is TGTGCCAGCAGTTTACTTGGCGGGGAGCTGTTTTTT.

This chain joins TRBV5-4 and TRBJ1-5; no firm D call. This CDR3 has 15 residues. V was clipped by 0 bases and J by 6 bases, with 13 bases between them. CDR1 is SGHNT and CDR2 is YYREEE in the germline V gene (reference sequence). CDR3: CASSLGRGEGQPQHF. For the CDR3, the DNA is TGTGCCAGCAGCTTGGGACGGGGTGAGGGTCAGCCCCAGCATTTT.

The rearrangement links TRBV10-2 to TRBJ2-7, with D possibly being TRBD2 (6 bases). The CDR3 loop spans 11 amino acids. Germline V gives CDR1 WSHSY, CDR2 SAAADI. Trimming stripped 7 bases from V and 5 bases from J, with 9 bases between. The CDR3 coding sequence is TGCGCCAGCACCGGCGGGAACGAGCAGTACGTC. Its translation: CASTGGNEQYV.

The V gene is TRBV9, the J gene TRBJ1-6; possibly TRBD1 for D (5 bases). V dropped 3 bases and J dropped 10 bases, with 14 bases sitting between them. This CDR3 region has 14 residues. The germline V gene has CDR1 SGDLS and CDR2 YYNGEE. As DNA, the CDR3 is TGTGCCAGCAGCGCGGGTGGAGGGGAATCACCCCTCCACTTT. Translation: CASSAGGGESPLHF. The whole variable domain, remainder taken from reference TRBV9 and TRBJ1-6, is DSGVTQTPKHLITATGQRVTLRCSPRSGDLSVYWYQQSLDQGLQFLIQYYNGEERAKGNILERFSAQQFPDLHSELNLSSLELGDSALYFCASSAGGGESPLHFGNGTRLTVT.

The rearrangement uses TRBV7-2 and TRBJ1-6; D is possibly TRBD1 (5 bases). The length of the CDR3 is 15 residues. CDR1 is SGHTA, CDR2 FQGNSA, per germline. V lost 8 bases and J 5 bases, leaving 16 bases between the germline ends. CDR3 sequence: CASGEAGLDNSPLHF. CDR3 sequence (DNA): TGTGCCAGCGGCGAAGCAGGGCTAGATAATTCACCCCTCCACTTT.

This sequence joins TRBV6-4 and TRBJ2-3; D assignment may be TRBD1 or TRBD2 (6 bases each). With 0 bases removed from V and 1 base from J, the gap between germline ends came to 8 bases. The CDR3 is 15 residues long. Germline CDR1 and CDR2: MRHNA and SNTAGT. The CDR3 reads CASSDSRGGTDTQYF. CDR3 DNA sequence: TGTGCCAGCAGTGACTCGAGGGGGGGCACAGATACGCAGTATTTT.

This chain links TRBV27 with TRBJ2-4, with 10 bases identical to TRBD2. Germline loops: CDR1 MNHEY, CDR2 SMNVEV (reference sequence). Germline trimming cut 5 bases from V and 1 base from J; bases unmatched to any gene: 2. The CDR3 extends over 15 amino acids. This CDR3 is CASSVSGGAKNIQYF. The CDR3 DNA reads TGTGCCAGCAGTGTTAGCGGGGGGGCCAAAAACATTCAGTACTTC.

Sample share makes this clone medium-sized. The chain recombines TRBV6-4 with TRBJ1-6, with 8 nucleotides matching TRBD1. J gave up 9 bases and V 2 bases, and 3 bases lay outside the gene matches. The CDR3 has 14 residues. Germline-derived CDR1 and CDR2 are MRHNA and SNTAGT. The CDR3 DNA reads as TGTGCCAGCAGTGACAGCCAGGGGGCTTCACCCCTCCACTTT. It codes for CASSDSQGASPLHF.

This clone was seen a handful of times. This chain joins TRBV4-2 and TRBJ1-4; no clear D. The CDR3 has 14 residues. The germline V gene has CDR1 LGHNA and CDR2 YNFKEQ. V was trimmed by 0 bases and J by 8 bases, leaving 10 bases between them. This CDR3 is CASSQEGTREKLFF. In DNA, the CDR3 is TGTGCCAGCAGCCAAGAGGGAACAAGGGAAAAACTGTTTTTT.

The chain combines TRBV28 with TRBJ2-7; 8 bases are shared with TRBD1. After removal of 6 bases from V and 3 bases from J, the junction contained 10 bases not matched to a gene. Germline lookup yields CDR1 MDHEN and CDR2 SYDVKM. This CDR3 is built from 15 residues. Here the CDR3 DNA reads TGTGCCAGCAGACCCTTGACAGGGGCGAACTACGAGCAGTACGTC. Translation gives CASRPLTGANYEQYV.

The V gene is TRBV6-4, the J gene TRBJ2-6; D perhaps matches TRBD1 (6 bases). Germline V gene sequence: CDR1 MRHNA, CDR2 SNTAGT. The CDR3 totals 15 residues. Trimming removed 3 bases at V and 0 bases at J, with 6 bases between. The CDR3 loop is CASSEDSSGANVLTF. Written as DNA, the CDR3 is TGTGCCAGCAGTGAGGACAGCTCTGGGGCCAACGTCCTGACTTTC.

The CDR3 spells CASSQVWDSNSPLHF. CDR3 coding DNA: TGCGCCAGCAGCCAAGTCTGGGACAGCAATTCACCCCTCCACTTT. V is TRBV4-1 and J is TRBJ1-6, with TRBD1 matching 7 bases. The CDR3 is 15 amino acids. With V trimmed by 1 base and J by 7 bases, 4 bases remained unmatched. Germline loops: CDR1 MGHRA, CDR2 YSYEKL.

V is TRBV29-1 and J is TRBJ2-2; D is unclear. Trimming took 5 bases from V and 2 from J, leaving 6 bases between them. The V gene's germline CDR1 is SQVTM and CDR2 ANQGSEA. The CDR3 contains 12 residues. The CDR3 loop reads CSVPDNTGELFF. The DNA of the CDR3 is TGCAGCGTTCCGGACAACACCGGGGAGCTGTTTTTT.